These T cell receptor beta chains were read from a single sample in a study of blood T cells in healthy people across ages. From the 5' RACE reads, TCRdb called clonotypes with MiXCR, one entry per CDR3 protein. Of approximately 830,000 distinct CDR3 sequences in the sample, about 62% were seen once. Sequences were obtained from blood. These receptors came from a man under 40 in good health. Both conserved end residues are part of each CDR3. A D gene is named only where the DNA matches it firmly. Some rows have no size entry. The others give once, few or many, or a class for an expanded clone.

v_call	clone_size	j_call	d_call	cdr3_aa	cdr3_nt
TRBV20-1	few	TRBJ2-1	NA	CSAIGGYNNEQFF	TGCAGTGCCATTGGGGGGTATAACAATGAGCAGTTCTTC
TRBV9	few	TRBJ1-1	NA	CASSVARTNTEAFF	TGTGCCAGCAGCGTAGCTCGGACAAACACTGAAGCTTTCTTT
TRBV6-2/TRBV6-3	once	TRBJ2-1	TRBD2	CASSPQRGIYNEQFF	TGTGCCAGCTCTCCCCAGCGGGGTATTTACAATGAGCAGTTCTTC
TRBV2	NA	TRBJ2-6	NA	CASKGTYGANVLTF	TGTGCCAGCAAAGGAACGTACGGGGCCAACGTCCTGACTTTC
TRBV7-2	NA	TRBJ2-2	NA	CASSANRAYTGELFF	TGTGCCAGCAGCGCAAACAGAGCATACACCGGGGAGCTGTTTTTT
TRBV28	NA	TRBJ2-7	TRBD1	CASSPIQGTLGYEQYF	TGTGCCAGCAGTCCGATACAGGGGACCCTCGGGTACGAGCAGTACTTC
TRBV6-2/TRBV6-3	once	TRBJ1-2	NA	CASSDADRRGYTF	TGTGCCAGCAGTGACGCCGACAGACGTGGCTACACCTTC
TRBV20-1	NA	TRBJ2-3	TRBD2	CSATGGATDTQYF	TGCAGTGCAACGGGAGGGGCGACAGATACGCAGTATTTT
TRBV7-3	many	TRBJ2-1	NA	CASSLTSLQGNEQFF	TGTGCCAGCAGCTTAACATCTTTACAGGGCAATGAGCAGTTCTTC
TRBV5-1	NA	TRBJ2-1	NA	CASRRESSYNEQFF	TGCGCCAGTAGGAGGGAGAGCTCCTACAATGAGCAGTTCTTC
TRBV5-1	few	TRBJ1-6	NA	CASSQEINSPLHF	TGCGCCAGCAGCCAGGAGATTAATTCACCCCTCCACTTT
TRBV11-3	NA	TRBJ2-3	TRBD2	CASSLAPGLASTDTQYF	TGTGCCAGCAGCTTAGCCCCGGGACTAGCGAGCACAGATACGCAGTATTTT
TRBV5-6	few	TRBJ2-7	NA	CASSLLAVGLYEQYF	TGTGCCAGCAGCTTGCTGGCAGTGGGGCTCTACGAGCAGTACTTC
TRBV28	many	TRBJ1-1	NA	CASRGSVRDTEAFF	TGTGCCAGCAGGGGAAGCGTTCGGGACACTGAAGCTTTCTTT
TRBV4-2	few	TRBJ2-1	NA	CASSQALHNEQFF	TGTGCCAGCAGCCAGGCGCTCCACAATGAGCAGTTCTTC
TRBV6-6	NA	TRBJ2-1	TRBD1	CASRDRMYNEQFF	TGTGCCAGCAGGGACAGGATGTACAATGAGCAGTTCTTC
TRBV20-1	NA	TRBJ2-3	NA	CSARDKSGPDTQYF	TGCAGTGCTAGAGATAAGTCAGGGCCAGATACGCAGTATTTT
TRBV7-2	NA	TRBJ1-2	NA	CASSLPIRAGYTF	TGTGCCAGCAGCTTACCCATTAGGGCTGGCTACACCTTC
TRBV5-1	NA	TRBJ2-7	TRBD2	CASSLALGGSGYEQYF	TGCGCCAGCAGCTTGGCCCTGGGAGGGTCAGGGTACGAGCAGTACTTC
TRBV25-1	NA	TRBJ1-6	TRBD1	CASSAYRRDKGARGSSPLHF	TGTGCCAGCAGTGCTTATCGCCGGGACAAGGGGGCGCGGGGTAGTTCACCCCTCCACTTT
TRBV2	NA	TRBJ2-7	NA	CASSGAGGGSGPHHYEQYF	TGTGCCAGCAGTGGGGCAGGGGGAGGTAGCGGGCCCCACCACTACGAGCAGTACTTC
TRBV2	few	TRBJ2-1	NA	CAPAGLAAQGSYNEQFF	TGTGCCCCGGCCGGTCTAGCTGCCCAAGGCTCCTACAATGAGCAGTTCTTC
TRBV4-2	few	TRBJ2-1	TRBD2	CASSQDETSGEDEQFF	TGTGCCAGCAGCCAAGATGAGACTAGCGGGGAGGATGAGCAGTTCTTC
TRBV7-2	NA	TRBJ1-2	NA	CASSLRGSGHYGYTF	TGTGCCAGCAGCTTAAGGGGCTCTGGGCACTATGGCTACACCTTC
TRBV3-1	NA	TRBJ2-1	TRBD2	CASSRHGASGGRNEQFF	TGTGCCAGCAGCCGCCACGGGGCTAGCGGGGGCCGGAATGAGCAGTTCTTC
TRBV29-1	few	TRBJ2-1	NA	CSVVGSGRSSYNEQFF	TGCAGCGTTGTGGGGAGCGGGCGAAGCTCCTACAATGAGCAGTTCTTC
TRBV20-1	NA	TRBJ2-7	TRBD1	CSATPGQGNYEQYF	TGCAGTGCTACCCCGGGACAGGGAAACTACGAGCAGTACTTC
TRBV10-3	few	TRBJ2-1	NA	CATQTGLSNPHEQFF	TGTGCCACCCAAACGGGTCTAAGTAATCCCCATGAGCAGTTCTTC
TRBV6-5	many	TRBJ2-7	TRBD1	CASTKGDRGPYEQYF	TGTGCCAGCACTAAAGGGGACAGGGGCCCCTACGAGCAGTACTTC
TRBV28	few	TRBJ2-5	NA	CASIQSWRGRETQYF	TGTGCCAGCATCCAAAGTTGGAGGGGGCGGGAGACCCAGTACTTC
TRBV7-3	NA	TRBJ2-5	TRBD1	CASSPTGGEETQYF	TGTGCCAGCAGCCCCACAGGGGGCGAAGAGACCCAGTACTTC
TRBV9	once	TRBJ2-7	TRBD2	CASSFGSGGEYNEQYF	TGTGCCAGCAGCTTCGGTAGCGGGGGAGAGTACAATGAGCAGTACTTC
TRBV7-2	NA	TRBJ2-7	TRBD1	CASSQQGAAEQYF	TGTGCCAGCAGCCAACAGGGGGCGGCCGAGCAGTACTTC
TRBV6-5	NA	TRBJ2-1	NA	CASSRDSGLFHNEQFF	TGTGCCAGCAGTCGGGATTCGGGCCTTTTCCACAATGAGCAGTTCTTC
TRBV4-2	few	TRBJ2-3	NA	CASSQVSTDTQYF	TGTGCCAGCAGCCAGGTTAGCACAGATACGCAGTATTTT
TRBV20-1	few	TRBJ1-2	NA	CSANDRNYGYTF	TGCAGTGCTAACGACAGGAACTATGGCTACACCTTC
TRBV4-1	NA	TRBJ2-1	TRBD1	CASSTTGTGRDNEQFF	TGCGCCAGCAGTACGACCGGGACAGGAAGGGACAATGAGCAGTTCTTC
TRBV6-1	NA	TRBJ1-4	NA	CASQDGLYEKLFF	TGTGCCAGTCAAGACGGTCTTTATGAAAAACTGTTTTTT
TRBV20-1	many	TRBJ1-4	NA	CSAQTVNEGEKLFF	TGCAGTGCTCAGACAGTTAATGAAGGTGAAAAACTGTTTTTT
TRBV7-3	NA	TRBJ2-7	NA	CASSQGGIEQYF	TGTGCCAGCAGTCAAGGGGGGATCGAGCAGTACTTC
TRBV9	NA	TRBJ1-1	NA	CASSAEGQYEAFF	TGTGCCAGCAGCGCCGAAGGACAGTATGAAGCTTTCTTT
TRBV7-3	NA	TRBJ2-1	NA	CASSLVGRFGRGPYNEQFF	TGTGCCAGCAGCTTAGTGGGCAGGTTTGGCAGGGGACCTTACAATGAGCAGTTCTTC
TRBV28	NA	TRBJ2-5	TRBD1	CASRGTGGRREQYF	TGTGCCAGCAGAGGGACAGGGGGGCGGCGTGAGCAGTACTTC
TRBV12-3/TRBV12-4	NA	TRBJ2-5	NA	CASRGLGQETRYF	TGTGCCAGCAGGGGCTTAGGCCAAGAGACCCGGTACTTC